This T cell receptor (beta chain) emerged from a study of PD-1 blockade in classical Hodgkin lymphoma. Study-level findings and limits: Newly diagnosed patients and complete responders had comparable diversity at baseline. Whereas CD4+ TCR diversity had risen significantly by C4D1, CD8+ TCR diversity had not. Relapsed/refractory patients reportedly had lower baseline diversity than newly diagnosed patients.

Method: immunoSEQ multiplex PCR; TCRdb's copy keeps in-frame clones and lacks some. Among about 15,000 clones listed, around 84% were seen once. Relapse was seen in all patients after autologous stem cell transplantation, and brentuximab vedotin exposure was variable. With respect to this clone: The target antigen is unknown.

In germline, CDR1 is SGHRS, CDR2 YFSETQ. There are 13 residues in the CDR3. The germline V and J ends were trimmed by 0 bases and 4 bases, with 8 bases remaining between them. This specimen consisted of peripheral blood mononuclear cells (PBMCs), obtained at baseline. The V and J genes are TRBV5-1 and TRBJ2-7; perhaps TRBD1 as D (5 bases). This TCR was sampled from a human donor with classical Hodgkin lymphoma. The CDR3 DNA reads as TGCGCCAGCAGCTTGGAGGGGTCGTACGAGCAGTACTTC. The encoded protein is CASSLEGSYEQYF.